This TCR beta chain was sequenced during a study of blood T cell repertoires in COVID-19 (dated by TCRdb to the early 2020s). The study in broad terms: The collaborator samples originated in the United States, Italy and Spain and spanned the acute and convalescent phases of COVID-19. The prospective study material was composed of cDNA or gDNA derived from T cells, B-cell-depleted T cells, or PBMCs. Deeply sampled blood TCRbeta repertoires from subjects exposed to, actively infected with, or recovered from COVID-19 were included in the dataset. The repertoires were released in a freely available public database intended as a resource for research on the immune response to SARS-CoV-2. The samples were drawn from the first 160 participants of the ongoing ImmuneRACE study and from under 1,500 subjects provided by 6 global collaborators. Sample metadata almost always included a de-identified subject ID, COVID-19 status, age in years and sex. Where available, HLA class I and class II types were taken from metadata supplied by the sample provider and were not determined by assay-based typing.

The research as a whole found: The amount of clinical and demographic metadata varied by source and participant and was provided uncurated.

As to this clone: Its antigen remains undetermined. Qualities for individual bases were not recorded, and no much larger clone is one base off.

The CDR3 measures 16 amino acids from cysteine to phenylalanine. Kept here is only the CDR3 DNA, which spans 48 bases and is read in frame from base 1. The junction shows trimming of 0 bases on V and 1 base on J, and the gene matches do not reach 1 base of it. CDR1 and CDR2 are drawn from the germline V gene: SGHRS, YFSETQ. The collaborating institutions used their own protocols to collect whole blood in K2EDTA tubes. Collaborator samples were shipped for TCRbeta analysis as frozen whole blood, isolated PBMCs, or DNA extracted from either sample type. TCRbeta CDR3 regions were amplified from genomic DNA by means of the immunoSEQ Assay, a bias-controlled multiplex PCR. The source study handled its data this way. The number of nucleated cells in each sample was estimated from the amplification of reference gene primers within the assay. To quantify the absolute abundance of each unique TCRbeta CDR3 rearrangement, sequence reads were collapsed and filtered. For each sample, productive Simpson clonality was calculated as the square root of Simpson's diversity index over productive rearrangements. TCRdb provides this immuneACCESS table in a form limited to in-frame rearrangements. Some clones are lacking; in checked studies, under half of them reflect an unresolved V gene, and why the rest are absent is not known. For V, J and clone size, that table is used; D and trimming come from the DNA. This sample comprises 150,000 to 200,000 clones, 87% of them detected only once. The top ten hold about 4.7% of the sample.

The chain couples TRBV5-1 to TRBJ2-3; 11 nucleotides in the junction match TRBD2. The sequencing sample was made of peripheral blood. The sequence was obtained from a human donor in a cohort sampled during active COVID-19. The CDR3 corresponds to CASSLGTSGRTDTQYF. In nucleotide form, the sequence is TGCGCCAGCAGCTTGGGGACTAGCGGGCGCACAGATACGCAGTATTTT.